This T cell receptor beta chain is drawn from a study of T cell repertoires in cytomegalovirus infection. Study at large: Public TCR beta signature analysis indicated the presence of both CMV infection and matching HLA type. Study results and caveats: The study identified carriers of CMV plus the relevant HLA from cumulative public TCR beta family frequency. There were HLA-C-restricted CMV-specific TCR beta clonotypes dominating the ex vivo response.

The V gene's germline CDR1 is SEHNR and CDR2 FQNEAQ (reference sequence). The CDR3 contains 14 residues. Trimming removed 1 base at V and 9 bases at J, with 13 bases between. Only a few counts were recorded for this clonotype. Its specificity is not known. MiXCR, run by TCRdb on the reads, gives a single entry per CDR3 protein. The sample yields 200,000 to 300,000 distinct CDR3 sequences, approximately 9% seen once. The origin of this receptor is a human donor in good health (CMV status not recorded). Some clones in this sample may be carry-over from other donors' samples. Material: PBMCs. This chain links TRBV7-9 with TRBJ1-5, with a weak D call TRBD1 (6 bases). CDR3 sequence: CASSLGTDPRPQHF. The CDR3 DNA is TGTGCCAGCAGCTTAGGGACAGACCCCCGGCCCCAGCATTTT.